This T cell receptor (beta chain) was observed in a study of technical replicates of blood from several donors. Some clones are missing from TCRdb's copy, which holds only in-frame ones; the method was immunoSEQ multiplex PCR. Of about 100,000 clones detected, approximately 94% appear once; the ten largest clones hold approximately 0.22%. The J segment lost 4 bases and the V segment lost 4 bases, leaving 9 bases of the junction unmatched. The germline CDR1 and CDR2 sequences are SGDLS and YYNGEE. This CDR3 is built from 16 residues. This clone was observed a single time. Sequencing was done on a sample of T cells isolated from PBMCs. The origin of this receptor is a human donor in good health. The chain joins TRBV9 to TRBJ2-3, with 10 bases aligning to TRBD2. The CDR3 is CASSLRPSGGPDTQYF. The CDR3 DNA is TGTGCCAGCAGCTTACGACCTAGCGGGGGTCCAGATACGCAGTATTTT.